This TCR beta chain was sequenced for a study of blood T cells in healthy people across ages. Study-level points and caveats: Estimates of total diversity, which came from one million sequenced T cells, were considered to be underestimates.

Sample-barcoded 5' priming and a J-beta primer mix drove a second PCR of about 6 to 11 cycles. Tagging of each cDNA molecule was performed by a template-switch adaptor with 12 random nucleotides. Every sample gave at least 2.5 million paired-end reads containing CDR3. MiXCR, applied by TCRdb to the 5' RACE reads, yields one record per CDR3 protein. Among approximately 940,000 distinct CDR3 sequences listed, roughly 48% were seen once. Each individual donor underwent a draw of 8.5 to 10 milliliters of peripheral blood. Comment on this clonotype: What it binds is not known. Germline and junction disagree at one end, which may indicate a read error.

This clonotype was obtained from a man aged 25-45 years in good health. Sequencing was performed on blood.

The CDR3 bases are TGTACCAGCAGTGAGGAGTTCGGGACTAGCGGGGGGCCAGAGGAGACCCAGTACTTC. Its translation is CTSSEEFGTSGGPEETQYF. The rearrangement links TRBV2 to TRBJ2-5, with 15 positions matching TRBD2. Looked up from germline, CDR1 is SNHLY and CDR2 is FYNNEI. This CDR3 has 19 residues.